What follows describes a single T cell receptor beta chain. The antigen it recognizes is unknown. No much larger clone is present one base from it, and per-base qualities are unavailable. V loses 1 base of germline sequence and J loses 1 base, and the interval between the two ends is 10 bases. From a lookup of the germline V gene, CDR1 and CDR2 are LGHNA and YNFKEQ. Including the terminal cysteine and phenylalanine, the CDR3 comprises 15 residues. Only the CDR3 region is kept as DNA, spanning 45 bases read in frame from base 1. The sample originates from a study of blood T cell repertoires in COVID-19 (dated by TCRdb to 2019 to 2021). Looking at the study overall: The collaborator samples originated in the United States, Italy and Spain and spanned the acute and convalescent phases of COVID-19. The material from the prospective study consisted of cDNA or gDNA derived from T cells, B-cell-depleted T cells, or PBMCs. The dataset comprised deeply sampled blood TCRbeta repertoires from subjects exposed to, actively infected with, or recovered from COVID-19. The repertoires were made available in a free public database intended to serve as a resource for research on the immune response to SARS-CoV-2. Samples came from the ongoing ImmuneRACE study (first 160 participants) plus 1,254 subjects from 6 global collaborators. The sample metadata nearly always contained a de-identified subject ID, COVID-19 status, age in years and sex. Where available, HLA class I and class II types were taken from metadata supplied by the sample provider and were not determined by assay-based typing.

TCRbeta CDR3 regions were amplified from genomic DNA by means of the immunoSEQ Assay, a bias-controlled multiplex PCR. In the paper's pipeline: Nucleated cell counts per sample were estimated from amplification of reference gene primers within the assay. To quantify the absolute abundance of each unique TCRbeta CDR3 rearrangement, sequence reads were collapsed and filtered. For each sample, productive Simpson clonality was calculated as the square root of Simpson's diversity index across productive rearrangements. The table was pulled from immuneACCESS by TCRdb, which kept in-frame rearrangements only. Such tables lose some clones; where checked, under half of the loss comes from unresolved V genes, and the rest has no known cause. The V and J calls and clone size were taken over from that table, and D and trimming were inferred from the DNA. Recorded for this sample are 300,000 to 450,000 clones; 85% of them occurred a single time. Jointly, the top ten make up about 3.6% of the sample.

Collaborating institutions collected whole blood in K2EDTA tubes following their own protocols. Collaborator samples were shipped for TCRbeta analysis as frozen whole blood, isolated PBMCs, or DNA extracted from either sample type. The full study reports these points: The quantity of clinical and demographic metadata differed by source and by participant and was supplied without curation.

The receptor chain draws on TRBV4-2 and TRBJ1-2; a confident D gene designation cannot be given. The source of this sequence is a woman aged 18-29 years with acute or convalescent COVID-19. Sequenced input: peripheral blood. The CDR3 region has the sequence CASSQGGPNNYGYTF. The nucleotide sequence is given as TGTGCCAGCAGCCAAGGCGGTCCGAATAACTATGGCTACACCTTC.